Shown below are 17 T cell receptor beta chains from a single sample sequenced in a study of blood T cell repertoires in COVID-19. The method was immunoSEQ multiplex PCR; TCRdb's version includes in-frame clones alone and lacks a portion of them. The sample includes about 230,000 clones, over 85% of them seen just once. Sample: PBMCs or T cells enriched from blood (not recorded which). Receptor source: a woman in her 30s with acute COVID-19.

V and J are TRBV30 and TRBJ1-2; D perhaps matches TRBD1 (5 bases). CDR1 is GTSNPN, CDR2 SVGIG, per germline (reference sequence). The CDR3 totals 11 residues. V gave up 4 bases and J gave up 9 bases, with 12 bases separating them. CDR3 sequence: CAWKSTVRYTF. The DNA of the CDR3 is TGTGCCTGGAAGTCGACAGTTCGCTACACCTTC. Combining the CDR3 with reference TRBV30 and TRBJ1-2 gives the whole variable domain SQTIHQWPATLVQPVGSPLSLECTVEGTSNPNLYWYRQAAGRGLQLLFYSVGIGQISSEVPQNLSASRPQDRQFILSSKKLLLSDSGFYLCAWKSTVRYTFGSGTRLTVV.

This clone was observed a single time. The V call is TRBV12-3 or TRBV12-4, the J call TRBJ1-6; no reliable D call. V lost 7 bases and J lost 7, with 11 bases in between. The CDR3 covers 13 residues. The CDR3 DNA reads TGTGCCAGCAAAGTATCGGGGAATTCACCCCTCCACTTT. Its protein is CASKVSGNSPLHF.

A single count supports this clone. The V call is TRBV5-4, the J call TRBJ1-1, with TRBD1 matching over 12 bases. The CDR3 consists of 15 residues. The germline V gene encodes CDR1 SGHNT and CDR2 YYREEE (reference sequence). V lost 4 bases and J lost 10; bases outside the gene matches: 11. The CDR3 reads CASSAPGTGGAGAFF. As DNA, the CDR3 is TGTGCCAGCAGCGCTCCCGGGACAGGGGGCGCGGGAGCTTTCTTT.

This clone was observed a single time. The chain carries TRBV7-9 and TRBJ2-7; D is unclear. This CDR3 has 16 amino acids. Germline V gene lookup returns CDR1 SEHNR and CDR2 FQNEAQ (reference sequence). Trimming took off 2 bases at V and 0 bases at J, with 14 bases between the two ends. CDR3 protein: CASSLFSLVGSYEQYF. The CDR3 DNA sequence: TGTGCCAGCAGCTTATTTTCTCTAGTAGGCTCCTACGAGCAGTACTTC.

The CDR3 DNA sequence: TGCGCCAGCAGCCTCACCTTGGGGCTTTCGGAAGCTTTCTTT. Protein product: CASSLTLGLSEAFF. The chain carries TRBV4-1 and TRBJ1-1, with D possibly being TRBD1 (5 bases). Trimming left V 4 bases short and J 8 bases short, with 17 bases between. Germline CDR1 MGHRA, CDR2 YSYEKL. The CDR3 is made up of 14 amino acids.

The J gene is TRBJ1-2, the V gene TRBV28; no clear D gene. CDR3 size: 13 residues. Germline V gives CDR1 MDHEN, CDR2 SYDVKM. Trimming took off 1 base at V and 8 bases at J, with 11 bases between the two ends. CDR3 in amino acids: CASSLFLEAGYTF. The DNA for the CDR3 is TGTGCCAGCAGTTTATTTCTCGAGGCGGGCTACACCTTC.

V gene TRBV19 combines with J gene TRBJ1-5; TRBD1 might be the D (5 bases). This CDR3 spans 15 amino acids. Germline CDR1 reads LNHDA; CDR2 reads SQIVND (reference sequence). The ends were cut back, 7 bases at V and 0 bases at J, with 13 bases in the middle. The CDR3 here is CASTLRRGSNQPQHF. As DNA, the CDR3 is TGTGCCAGTACCCTAAGGAGGGGTAGCAATCAGCCCCAGCATTTT.

The CDR3 spells CAWVGQANTGELFF. For the CDR3, the DNA is TGCGCGTGGGTAGGACAGGCAAACACCGGGGAGCTGTTTTTT. The chain joins TRBV29-1 to TRBJ2-2; 7 nucleotides align to TRBD1. The germline V gene encodes CDR1 SQVTM and CDR2 ANQGSEA. CDR3 size: 14 residues.

The chain couples TRBV7-9 to TRBJ1-1; TRBD1 might be the D (5 bases). Germline CDR1 reads SEHNR; CDR2 reads FQNEAQ (reference sequence). The CDR3 covers 15 residues. V lost 5 bases and J 1 base, leaving 14 bases between the germline ends. The CDR3 loop is CASSERDRWNTEAFF. CDR3 coding DNA: TGTGCCAGCAGCGAGCGGGACCGATGGAACACTGAAGCTTTCTTT. The full variable domain, its missing parts supplied by reference TRBV7-9 and TRBJ1-1, is DTGVSQNPRHKITKRGQNVTFRCDPISEHNRLYWYRQTLGQGPEFLTYFQNEAQLEKSRLLSDRFSAERPKGSFSTLEIQRTEQGDSAMYLCASSERDRWNTEAFFGQGTRLTVV.

This chain links TRBV18 with TRBJ1-4; 9 bases are a match to TRBD1. Germline V gives CDR1 KGHSH, CDR2 LQKENI. V dropped 3 bases and J dropped 7; count of bases not matched to a gene: 3. This CDR3 is built from 14 residues. CDR3 bases: TGTGCCAGCTCACCCGGGACAGGGAGTGAAAAACTGTTTTTT. Protein: CASSPGTGSEKLFF.

This chain joins TRBV4-1 and TRBJ2-5; possibly TRBD1 for D (5 bases). The CDR3 has 15 residues. The germline CDR1 and CDR2 sequences are MGHRA and YSYEKL. V was pared by 0 bases and J by 5 bases, with 13 bases between. The CDR3 loop is CASSQDKGVRETQYF. In DNA, the CDR3 is TGCGCCAGCAGCCAAGATAAAGGGGTTCGGGAGACCCAGTACTTC.

The rearrangement uses TRBV2 and TRBJ1-6, with 9 bases identical to TRBD1. This CDR3 region has 15 residues. Looked up from germline, CDR1 is SNHLY and CDR2 is FYNNEI. The trim removed 4 bases at V and 10 bases at J, leaving 8 bases unmatched. CDR3 coding DNA: TGTGCCAGCAGTGGGAGGACAGGGGCAAACTCACCCCTCCACTTT. It translates to CASSGRTGANSPLHF.

The J gene is TRBJ1-2, the V gene TRBV11-2; D is possibly TRBD1 (6 bases). The CDR3 covers 15 residues. In germline, CDR1 is SGHAT, CDR2 FQNNGV. V shed 5 bases and J shed 5 bases, with 18 bases lying between them. CDR3 nucleotide sequence: TGTGCCAGCAGCCAGGGGCCCGCCGCTGGGTATGGCTACACCTTC. Translating gives CASSQGPAAGYGYTF.

CDR3: CASSLEANTEAFF. DNA of the CDR3: TGCGCCAGCAGCTTAGAGGCGAACACTGAAGCTTTCTTT. V is TRBV5-1 and J is TRBJ1-1; no definite D call. In germline, CDR1 is SGHRS, CDR2 YFSETQ. This CDR3 is built from 13 residues. V gave up 2 bases and J gave up 1 base, with 6 bases separating them.

The rearrangement uses TRBV6-5 and TRBJ2-1; 10 bases agree with TRBD1. Germline trimming cut 6 bases from V and 1 base from J; bases unmatched to any gene: 3. The CDR3 contains 15 residues. Germline CDR1 MNHEY, CDR2 SVGAGI. Here the CDR3 reads CASSEDRGSYNEQFF. CDR3 nucleotide sequence: TGTGCCAGCAGCGAGGACAGGGGGTCCTACAATGAGCAGTTCTTC.

V and J are TRBV5-1 and TRBJ1-6; TRBD1 matches 8 bases. This CDR3 has 17 residues. Germline CDR1 and CDR2: SGHRS and YFSETQ. Germline trimming cut 0 bases from V and 6 bases from J; bases unmatched to any gene: 8. The CDR3 bases are TGCGCCAGCAGCTTGGCCTCCCAGGGGGCGGGTAATTCACCCCTCCACTTT. Its protein product is CASSLASQGAGNSPLHF.

The V gene is TRBV28, the J gene TRBJ1-5; TRBD1 might be the D (6 bases). The CDR3 extends over 16 amino acids. V was shortened by 2 bases and J by 4 bases, with 15 bases between the two germline ends. CDR1 and CDR2 (germline): MDHEN, SYDVKM. CDR3 loop: CASSLRGGGWNQPQHF. For the CDR3, the DNA is TGTGCCAGCAGTTTAAGGGGGGGCGGCTGGAATCAGCCCCAGCATTTT. Full variable domain (outside the CDR3, taken from reference TRBV28 and TRBJ1-5): DVKVTQSSRYLVKRTGEKVFLECVQDMDHENMFWYRQDPGLGLRLIYFSYDVKMKEKGDIPEGYSVSREKKERFSLILESASTNQTSMYLCASSLRGGGWNQPQHFGDGTRLSIL.